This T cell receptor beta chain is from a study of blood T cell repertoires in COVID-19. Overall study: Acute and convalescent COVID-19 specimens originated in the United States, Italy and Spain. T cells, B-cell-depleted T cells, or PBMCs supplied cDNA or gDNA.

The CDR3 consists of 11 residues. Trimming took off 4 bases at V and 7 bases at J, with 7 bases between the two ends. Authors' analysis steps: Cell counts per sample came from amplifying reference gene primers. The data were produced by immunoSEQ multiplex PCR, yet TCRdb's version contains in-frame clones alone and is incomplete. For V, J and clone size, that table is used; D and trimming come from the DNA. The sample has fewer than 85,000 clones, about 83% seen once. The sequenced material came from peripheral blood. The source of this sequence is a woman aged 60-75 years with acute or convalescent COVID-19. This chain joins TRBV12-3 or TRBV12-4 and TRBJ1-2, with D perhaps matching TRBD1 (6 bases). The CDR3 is CASSYRAGYTF. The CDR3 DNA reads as TGTGCCAGCAGTTACAGGGCTGGCTACACCTTC.